This is a list of T cell receptor beta chains from one sample in a study of blood T cell repertoires in COVID-19. Data came from immunoSEQ multiplex PCR; TCRdb stores just in-frame clones and leaves some out. The sample holds about 45,000 clones, 70% to 90% seen once. Sequenced input: peripheral blood. These receptors were collected from a human donor in a cohort sampled during active COVID-19. Both conserved end residues are part of each CDR3. The D gene is left open where the match is weak. Clone size is stated in some rows and not others, as once, few, many or a class when expanded.

TRBJ1-2 | NA | TRBD1 | 16 | TRBV4-2 | CASSQDPGQGARGYTF | TGTGCCAGCAGCCAAGACCCGGGACAGGGGGCCCGGGGCTACACCTTC
TRBJ1-1 | NA | TRBD1 | 12 | TRBV6-6 | CASSGQGVEAFF | TGTGCCAGCAGTGGACAGGGGGTTGAAGCTTTCTTT
TRBJ2-3 | NA | NA | 13 | TRBV30 | CAWTLNLADTQYF | TGTGCCTGGACCCTGAACCTAGCAGATACGCAGTATTTT
TRBJ2-7 | NA | NA | 12 | TRBV12-3/TRBV12-4 | CASSLLGFGQYF | TGTGCCAGCAGTTTACTCGGGTTCGGGCAGTACTTC
TRBJ1-6 | NA | NA | 16 | TRBV7-6 | CASSLGSQGANSPLHF | TGTGCCAGCAGCTTAGGTTCCCAAGGGGCTAATTCACCCCTCCACTTT
TRBJ2-3 | NA | NA | 12 | TRBV7-3 | CASSPGADTQYF | TGTGCCAGCAGCCCAGGGGCAGATACGCAGTATTTT
TRBJ2-5 | NA | TRBD2 | 16 | TRBV9 | CASSVRWGGYEETQYF | TGTGCCAGCAGCGTACGGTGGGGGGGGTATGAAGAGACCCAGTACTTC
TRBJ2-7 | once | TRBD2 | 15 | TRBV7-9 | CASSKGTSVSYEQYF | TGTGCCAGCAGCAAGGGGACTAGCGTGTCCTACGAGCAGTACTTC
TRBJ1-1 | NA | TRBD1 | 20 | TRBV28 | CASSMDRTKPRRIIGTEAFF | TGTGCCAGCAGTATGGACAGGACTAAACCCCGGAGGATAATTGGCACTGAAGCTTTCTTT
TRBJ1-2 | NA | NA | 12 | TRBV28 | CASMRSNYGYTF | TGTGCCAGCATGCGGTCTAACTATGGCTACACCTTC
TRBJ2-4 | NA | TRBD1 | 15 | TRBV30 | CAWSVSHRGWNIQYF | TGTGCCTGGAGTGTATCCCACAGGGGGTGGAACATTCAGTACTTC
TRBJ1-4 | NA | TRBD1 | 14 | TRBV2 | CASSVDRASEKLFF | TGTGCCAGCAGTGTGGACAGGGCGAGTGAAAAACTGTTTTTT
TRBJ1-2 | once | TRBD1 | 14 | TRBV6-5 | CASSRDRGLDGYTF | TGTGCCAGCAGTCGCGACAGGGGGTTGGATGGCTACACCTTC
TRBJ2-3 | once | TRBD1 | 15 | TRBV7-8 | CASSARQGSTDTQYF | TGTGCCAGCAGCGCCCGACAGGGGAGCACAGATACGCAGTATTTT
TRBJ2-7 | NA | TRBD2 | 17 | TRBV18 | CASSPPGLADPTGEQYF | TGTGCCAGCTCACCACCGGGTCTAGCGGACCCAACGGGCGAGCAGTACTTC
TRBJ2-1 | NA | TRBD2 | 15 | TRBV5-6 | CASSAGTSAANEQFF | TGTGCCAGCAGCGCCGGCACTAGCGCGGCCAATGAGCAGTTCTTC
TRBJ2-7 | NA | NA | 15 | TRBV5-1 | CASSLATGVPFEQYF | TGCGCCAGCAGCTTGGCCACGGGGGTCCCTTTCGAGCAGTACTTC
TRBJ2-7 | NA | TRBD1 | 14 | TRBV5-1 | CASSARQGAYEQYF | TGCGCCAGCAGCGCTCGACAGGGGGCCTACGAGCAGTACTTC
TRBJ1-4 | few | NA | 16 | TRBV4-3 | CASSQDLGGLAEKLFF | TGCGCCAGCAGCCAAGATCTCGGGGGGCTGGCTGAAAAACTGTTTTTT
TRBJ2-2 | NA | TRBD1 | 15 | TRBV5-1 | CASSAGTGNTGELFF | TGCGCCAGCAGCGCCGGGACAGGGAACACCGGGGAGCTGTTTTTT
TRBJ2-3 | NA | NA | 16 | TRBV9 | CASSVRGQTSTDTQYF | TGTGCCAGCAGCGTGCGGGGACAGACTAGCACAGATACGCAGTATTTT
TRBJ2-3 | NA | TRBD2 | 14 | TRBV2 | CASKGLAGTDTQYF | TGTGCCAGCAAGGGACTAGCGGGGACAGATACGCAGTATTTT
TRBJ2-1 | NA | TRBD2 | 15 | TRBV19 | CASSISGGAGNEQFF | TGTGCCAGTAGTATTAGCGGGGGGGCGGGAAATGAGCAGTTCTTC
TRBJ1-1 | NA | NA | 11 | TRBV28 | CATTGNTEAFF | TGTGCCACTACAGGTAACACTGAAGCTTTCTTT
TRBJ2-2 | NA | NA | 15 | TRBV4-1 | CASSQGGGFRGELFF | TGCGCCAGCAGCCAGGGGGGAGGATTCAGGGGGGAGCTGTTTTTT
TRBJ1-3 | NA | NA | 14 | TRBV6-5 | CASSYGDSRNTIYF | TGTGCCAGCAGTTACGGTGATTCCAGGAACACCATATATTTT
TRBJ2-1 | NA | TRBD1 | 16 | TRBV7-9 | CASSLGLGQAYNEQFF | TGTGCCAGCAGCTTAGGTTTGGGACAGGCTTACAATGAGCAGTTCTTC
TRBJ2-3 | NA | TRBD1 | 16 | TRBV4-3 | CASSQGNRGRTDTQYF | TGCGCCAGCAGCCAAGGGAACAGGGGGCGCACAGATACGCAGTATTTT
TRBJ2-5 | few | NA | 14 | TRBV7-2 | CASSLSQGQETQYF | TGTGCCAGCAGCTTAAGTCAGGGACAAGAGACCCAGTACTTC
TRBJ1-5 | NA | NA | 14 | TRBV5-1 | CASSLAGDSQPQHF | TGCGCCAGCAGCTTGGCAGGGGATAGTCAGCCCCAGCATTTT
TRBJ2-7 | NA | NA | 14 | TRBV29-1 | CSVGRGARSYEQYF | TGCAGCGTTGGTCGGGGGGCGCGTTCCTACGAGCAGTACTTC
TRBJ2-7 | once | TRBD1 | 14 | TRBV18 | CASSLKTGAYEQYF | TGTGCCAGCTCACTAAAGACAGGGGCCTACGAGCAGTACTTC
TRBJ2-7 | NA | NA | 14 | TRBV7-6 | CASSLSQGTYEQYF | TGTGCCAGCAGCTTATCCCAGGGGACCTACGAGCAGTACTTC
TRBJ2-3 | once | TRBD2 | 16 | TRBV5-6 | CASSLSTSGGTDTQYF | TGTGCCAGCAGCCTCTCGACTAGCGGGGGCACAGATACGCAGTATTTT
TRBJ2-5 | NA | NA | 16 | TRBV2 | CASSEEGGALWETQYF | TGTGCCAGCAGTGAAGAGGGGGGGGCGCTGTGGGAGACCCAGTACTTC
TRBJ2-1 | few | TRBD2 | 17 | TRBV7-3 | CASSLNGLAGGQGEQFF | TGTGCCAGCAGCCTAAATGGCCTAGCGGGGGGGCAGGGTGAGCAGTTCTTC
TRBJ2-1 | NA | TRBD1 | 14 | TRBV29-1 | CSVPGQKTYNEQFF | TGCAGCGTTCCGGGACAGAAAACGTACAATGAGCAGTTCTTC
TRBJ2-7 | NA | NA | 13 | TRBV9 | CASSLRQGHEQYF | TGTGCCAGCAGCCTCCGGCAGGGGCACGAGCAGTACTTC
TRBJ1-4 | NA | TRBD1 | 16 | TRBV19 | CASSTADTGGREKLFF | TGTGCCAGTAGTACCGCTGATACAGGGGGCCGTGAAAAACTGTTTTTT
TRBJ1-1 | NA | TRBD1 | 16 | TRBV3-1/TRBV3-2 | CASSQLQGAMNTEAFF | TGTGCCAGCAGCCAATTACAGGGGGCCATGAACACTGAAGCTTTCTTT
TRBJ2-5 | NA | TRBD1 | 16 | TRBV3-1/TRBV3-2 | CASSPGDRVWRETQYF | TGTGCCAGCAGCCCGGGGGACAGGGTGTGGAGAGAGACCCAGTACTTC
TRBJ1-1 | NA | NA | 13 | TRBV7-3 | CASKEGLNTEAFF | TGTGCCAGCAAGGAGGGTTTGAACACTGAAGCTTTCTTT
TRBJ2-5 | NA | NA | 17 | TRBV4-2 | CASSPSGVVKDQETQYF | TGTGCCAGCAGCCCCTCAGGGGTAGTGAAGGATCAAGAGACCCAGTACTTC
TRBJ2-3 | NA | NA | 13 | TRBV10-3 | CAIMLGSSDTQYF | TGTGCCATCATGCTAGGTTCCTCAGATACGCAGTATTTT
TRBJ1-1 | NA | NA | 12 | TRBV2 | CASRGQGYEAFF | TGTGCCAGCAGGGGCCAGGGATATGAAGCTTTCTTT
TRBJ2-1 | NA | NA | 12 | TRBV18 | CASSPTRDEQFF | TGTGCCAGCTCACCGACCCGGGATGAGCAGTTCTTC
TRBJ2-4 | NA | TRBD1 | 15 | TRBV15 | CATSGTGGVKNIQYF | TGTGCCACCAGTGGGACAGGGGGGGTCAAAAACATTCAGTACTTC
TRBJ1-6 | NA | NA | 17 | TRBV21-1 | CASRNDRGQIHNSPLHF | TGTGCCAGCAGGAACGACAGGGGGCAAATCCATAATTCACCCCTCCACTTT
TRBJ2-2 | NA | NA | 14 | TRBV15 | CATSRVSGSVELFF | TGTGCCACCAGCAGAGTGAGCGGTTCCGTGGAGCTGTTTTTT
TRBJ1-3 | NA | NA | 17 | TRBV6-1 | CASSEILEVSSGNTIYF | TGTGCCAGCAGTGAAATTCTTGAGGTGAGCTCTGGAAACACCATATATTTT
TRBJ2-7 | NA | TRBD2 | 14 | TRBV10-3 | CAISTSGGPGEQYF | TGTGCCATCAGTACTAGCGGGGGGCCTGGCGAGCAGTACTTC
TRBJ2-1 | NA | TRBD2 | 15 | TRBV7-9 | CASSSTSGSYNEQFF | TGTGCCAGCAGCTCGACTAGCGGTTCCTACAATGAGCAGTTCTTC
TRBJ2-3 | NA | NA | 13 | TRBV5-1 | CASSLGESNTQYF | TGCGCCAGCAGCCTGGGGGAGAGTAATACGCAGTATTTT